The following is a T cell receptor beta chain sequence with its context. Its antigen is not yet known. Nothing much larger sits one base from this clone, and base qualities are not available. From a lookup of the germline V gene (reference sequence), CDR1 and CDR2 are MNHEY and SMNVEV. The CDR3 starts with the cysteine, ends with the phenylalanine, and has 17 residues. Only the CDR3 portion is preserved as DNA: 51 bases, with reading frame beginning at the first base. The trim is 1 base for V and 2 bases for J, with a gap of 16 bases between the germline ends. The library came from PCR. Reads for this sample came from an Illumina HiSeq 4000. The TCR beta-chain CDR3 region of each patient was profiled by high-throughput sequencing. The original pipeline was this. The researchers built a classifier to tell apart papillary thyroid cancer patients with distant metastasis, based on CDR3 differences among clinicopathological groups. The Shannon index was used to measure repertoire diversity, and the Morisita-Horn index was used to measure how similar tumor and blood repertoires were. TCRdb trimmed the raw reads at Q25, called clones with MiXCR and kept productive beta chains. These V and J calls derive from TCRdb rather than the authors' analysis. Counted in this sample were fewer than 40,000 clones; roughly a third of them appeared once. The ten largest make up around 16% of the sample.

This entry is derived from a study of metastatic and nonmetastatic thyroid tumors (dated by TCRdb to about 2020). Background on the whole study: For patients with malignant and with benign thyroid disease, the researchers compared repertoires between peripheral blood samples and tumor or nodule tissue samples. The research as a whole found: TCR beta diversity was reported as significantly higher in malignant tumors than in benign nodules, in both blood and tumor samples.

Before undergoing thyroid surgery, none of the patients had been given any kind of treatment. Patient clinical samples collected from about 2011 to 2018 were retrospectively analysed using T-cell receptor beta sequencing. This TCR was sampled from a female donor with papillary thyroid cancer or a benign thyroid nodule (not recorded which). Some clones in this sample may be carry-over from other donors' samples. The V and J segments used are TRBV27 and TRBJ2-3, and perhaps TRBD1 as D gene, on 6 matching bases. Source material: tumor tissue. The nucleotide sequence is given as TGTGCCAGCAGTTTATTGGCAGGGGCCTACTACACAGATACGCAGTATTTT. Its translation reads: CASSLLAGAYYTDTQYF.